The 9 T cell receptor beta chains given below trace back to one sample, sequenced in a study of chemoradiotherapy in HPV16-positive cancers (dated by TCRdb to between 2020 and 2023). Library generation was performed with the immunoSEQ multiplex PCR assay. The table comes from immuneACCESS by way of TCRdb, which keeps in-frame sequences with V and J called. Part of the clones is missing from these tables; in studies checked, under half for an unresolved V gene and the rest for unknown reasons. In this sample the table shows 6,000 to 7,500 clones, roughly nine tenths of which occur a single time. The ten most abundant clones make up 3.5% to 4.5% of the sample. This specimen was acquired from a patient who underwent chemoradiotherapy. The receptors shown here come from a human donor with HPV-associated anogenital cancer.

V is TRBV6-1 and J is TRBJ2-7, with unresolved D. The CDR3 has 14 amino acids. Germline V CDR1 and CDR2: MNHNS, SASEGT. The germline V and J ends were trimmed by 6 bases and 2 bases, with 14 bases remaining between them. The CDR3 DNA sequence: TGTGCCAGCAGACGGCCTACCCAACCCTACGAGCAGTACTTC. Residues: CASRRPTQPYEQYF.

This chain joins TRBV28 and TRBJ2-7; D possibly corresponds to TRBD2 (6 bases). The V gene's germline CDR1 is MDHEN and CDR2 SYDVKM. CDR3 length: 13 residues. Trimming left V 2 bases short and J 3 bases short, with 8 bases between. CDR3 coding DNA: TGTGCCAGCAGTTTAGTGGGAGGCTACGAGCAGTACTTC. Translation gives CASSLVGGYEQYF.

The chain employs TRBV11-2 and TRBJ2-3; 7 nucleotides line up with TRBD2. J gave up 8 bases and V 2 bases, and 16 bases lay outside the gene matches. Germline assignment: CDR1 SGHAT and CDR2 FQNNGV. This CDR3 has 17 residues. The CDR3 DNA is TGTGCCAGCAGCTTAACGCGGGGTAGCGGGCCCAGAGGTACGCAGTATTTT. This codes for CASSLTRGSGPRGTQYF.

CDR3 protein: CSVSGGLAGGKETQYF. The CDR3, as DNA: TGCAGCGTATCAGGGGGACTAGCGGGGGGAAAAGAGACCCAGTACTTC. The chain links TRBV29-1 to TRBJ2-5; TRBD2 matches at 15 bases. The germline CDR1 and CDR2 sequences are SQVTM and ANQGSEA. This CDR3 has 16 residues. V lost 6 bases to trimming and J lost 3 bases; unmatched junction nucleotides: 8.

The chain couples TRBV19 to TRBJ1-1; D remains unclear. Trimming stripped 3 bases from V and 5 bases from J, with 7 bases between. This CDR3 has 12 amino acids. Germline CDR1 is LNHDA and CDR2 is SQIVND (reference sequence). CDR3 loop: CASSISDTEAFF. Here the CDR3 DNA reads TGTGCCAGTAGTATCTCGGATACTGAAGCTTTCTTT.

The genes are TRBV5-1 and TRBJ2-1; TRBD2 aligns across 8 bases. The CDR3 sequence is 13 residues long. From germline, CDR1 is SGHRS and CDR2 YFSETQ. V dropped 4 bases and J dropped 10; count of bases not matched to a gene: 7. For the CDR3, the DNA is TGCGCCAGCAGCCTCGGGAGGGGCAGGGAGCAGTTCTTC. Encoded protein: CASSLGRGREQFF.

This chain's CDR3 is CASGRGDSGNTIYF. The CDR3 DNA sequence: TGTGCCAGCGGTCGCGGGGACTCTGGAAACACCATATATTTT. This sequence joins TRBV6-6 and TRBJ1-3; D gene unclear. Per the germline V gene, CDR1 is MNHNY and CDR2 is SVGAGI (reference sequence). The V end lost 8 bases, the J end lost 0 bases, and 11 bases lay between the germline ends. CDR3 size: 14 residues.

The chain joins TRBV27 to TRBJ2-7; 11 bases agree with TRBD1. From germline, CDR1 is MNHEY and CDR2 SMNVEV (reference sequence). The V and J ends lost 6 bases and 0 bases, in that order; junction bases with no gene match: 13. This CDR3 has 18 amino acids. The CDR3 spells CASRSRTGGASSSYEQYF. In DNA, the CDR3 is TGTGCCAGCAGGTCTCGGACAGGGGGCGCCTCGAGCTCCTACGAGCAGTACTTC.

The chain carries TRBV18 and TRBJ2-5; D is perhaps TRBD1 or TRBD2 (5 bases each). Germline V gives CDR1 KGHSH, CDR2 LQKENI. Trimming removed 0 bases from V and 5 bases from J, with 16 bases in between. The CDR3 covers 16 residues. The CDR3 nucleotides are TGTGCCAGCTCACCACCGCGGGCAGGGATCTGGGAGACCCAGTACTTC. Protein: CASSPPRAGIWETQYF.